These 24 T cell receptor beta chains came from one sample sequenced in a study of shared clonotypes between healthy human individuals. Only in-frame clones appear in the TCRdb table, and some are missing; sequencing was by immunoSEQ multiplex PCR. The data show millions of clones, roughly 92% seen once. Sequenced material: naive CD4+ T cells sorted from blood. Subset specified: CD45RA+ positively selected. The receptor set was obtained from a man in his late teens or twenties in good health.

The V and J genes are TRBV5-6 and TRBJ2-7; weak D call: TRBD2 (5 bases). Trimming took 1 base from V and 3 from J, leaving 8 bases between them. Germline CDR1 and CDR2: SGHDT and YYEEEE. The CDR3 is 13 amino acids. The CDR3 region is CASSLREVYEQYF. The CDR3 coding sequence is TGTGCCAGCAGCTTGCGGGAAGTCTACGAGCAGTACTTC. The entire variable domain, with the rest obtained from reference TRBV5-6 and TRBJ2-7, is as follows: DAGVTQSPTHLIKTRGQQVTLRCSPKSGHDTVSWYQQALGQGPQFIFQYYEEEERQRGNFPDRFSGHQFPNYSSELNVNALLLGDSALYLCASSLREVYEQYFGPGTRLTVT.

Concerning this clone: The sample carries other DNA sequences with the same CDR3. The chain is built from TRBV7-9 and TRBJ2-5; unclear D gene. Trimming left V 1 base short and J 5 bases short, with 8 bases between. Germline V gene data show CDR1 as SEHNR and CDR2 as FQNEAQ (reference sequence). The CDR3 has 13 amino acids. The CDR3 bases are TGTGCCAGCAGCTTAGGGCTGGGGGAGACCCAGTACTTC. Translated, it gives CASSLGLGETQYF.

The chain carries TRBV5-6 and TRBJ1-2; no firm D call. CDR3 size: 14 residues. Germline lookup yields CDR1 SGHDT and CDR2 YYEEEE. The V end was cut by 0 bases, the J end by 1 base, with 7 bases between. The CDR3 is CASSLERDNYGYTF. The CDR3 nucleotides are TGTGCCAGCAGCTTGGAACGGGATAACTATGGCTACACCTTC. Full variable domain (rest looked up from reference TRBV5-6 and TRBJ1-2): DAGVTQSPTHLIKTRGQQVTLRCSPKSGHDTVSWYQQALGQGPQFIFQYYEEEERQRGNFPDRFSGHQFPNYSSELNVNALLLGDSALYLCASSLERDNYGYTFGSGTRLTVV.

The genes are TRBV15 and TRBJ1-1, with TRBD1 identical over 8 bases. The CDR3 has 15 amino acids. V lost 0 bases, J lost 3 bases, and 3 bases stayed unmatched. Germline CDR1 reads LNHNV; CDR2 reads YYDKDF (reference sequence). The CDR3 protein is CATSREDRDDTEAFF. The CDR3 DNA sequence: TGTGCCACCAGCAGAGAGGACAGGGATGACACTGAAGCTTTCTTT.

The CDR3 protein is CASRTGEWYGYTF. CDR3 coding DNA: TGTGCCAGCCGGACAGGCGAGTGGTATGGCTACACCTTC. This chain uses TRBV28 with TRBJ1-2; 7 positions match TRBD1. Germline assignment: CDR1 MDHEN and CDR2 SYDVKM. With V trimmed by 8 bases and J by 5 bases, 8 bases remained unmatched. The CDR3 spans 13 residues.

Concerning this clone itself: The sample holds other DNA sequences that translate to the same CDR3. The V call is TRBV30, the J call TRBJ1-5, with D perhaps TRBD1 (6 bases). V lost 0 bases to trimming and J lost 4 bases, with 10 bases between them. CDR1 and CDR2 (germline): GTSNPN, SVGIG (reference sequence). There are 14 residues in the CDR3. CDR3 residues: CAWSVGQPNQPQHF. In nucleotides, the CDR3 is TGTGCCTGGAGTGTTGGACAGCCGAATCAGCCCCAGCATTTT.

The chain couples TRBV30 to TRBJ1-2; 7 bases match TRBD1. Germline V CDR1 and CDR2: GTSNPN, SVGIG (reference sequence). CDR3 length: 15 residues. Germline trimming cut 2 bases from V and 2 bases from J; bases unmatched to any gene: 8. CDR3 amino acids: CAWSITGVPNYGYTF. Here the CDR3 DNA reads TGTGCCTGGAGTATTACAGGGGTCCCAAACTATGGCTACACCTTC.

V usage is TRBV6-5 and J usage is TRBJ2-7; tentatively, D is TRBD1 (5 bases). The V end was cut by 6 bases, the J end by 5 bases, with 8 bases between. The CDR3 runs to 11 residues. Germline values: CDR1 MNHEY, CDR2 SVGAGI. The CDR3 here is CASSKGHEQYF. In DNA, the CDR3 is TGTGCCAGCAGCAAGGGGCACGAGCAGTACTTC.

V and J are TRBV27 and TRBJ1-2; TRBD1 is a possible D gene (5 bases). Trimming removed 6 bases at V and 4 bases at J, with 18 bases between. CDR3 size: 15 residues. CDR1 and CDR2 (germline): MNHEY, SMNVEV (reference sequence). The DNA of the CDR3 is TGTGCCAGCAGCACTGGGGCAGCATTCCTCTATGGCTACACCTTC. Translated: CASSTGAAFLYGYTF.

The CDR3 nucleotides are TGTGCCAGCAGCTTAGAGTCCGGGTTTAGCAATCAGCCCCAGCATTTT. Translating gives CASSLESGFSNQPQHF. The rearrangement uses TRBV7-8 and TRBJ1-5; D is undetermined. CDR3 size: 16 residues. Looked up from germline, CDR1 is SGHVS and CDR2 is FQNEAQ. The V end was cut by 1 base, the J end by 0 bases, with 10 bases between.

The genes are TRBV6-1 and TRBJ1-6; a possible D gene is TRBD1 (6 bases). Trimming shortened V by 7 bases and J by 14 bases, and 18 bases separated the two germline ends. CDR3 size: 13 residues. CDR1 is MNHNS and CDR2 is SASEGT in the germline V gene. DNA of the CDR3: TGTGCCAGCACAGAGGGGGGTTTTGAGACCCTCCACTTT. Translating it yields CASTEGGFETLHF.

The gene calls are TRBV28 and TRBJ2-7, with D possibly being TRBD2 (6 bases). Per germline, CDR1 MDHEN and CDR2 SYDVKM. The CDR3 has 13 residues. Trimming removed 4 bases at V and 3 bases at J, with 10 bases between. CDR3 sequence (DNA): TGTGCCAGCAGTTCCCCCGGGGGCTACGAGCAGTACTTC. This sequence encodes CASSSPGGYEQYF.

The chain links TRBV19 to TRBJ2-5; maybe TRBD1 (6 bases). The V end was cut by 0 bases, the J end by 3 bases, with 17 bases between. The CDR3 extends over 17 amino acids. Germline V gene lookup returns CDR1 LNHDA and CDR2 SQIVND (reference sequence). As DNA, the CDR3 is TGTGCCAGTAGTATAGATCTTACAGGGAGCCAAAAAGAGACCCAGTACTTC. Protein product: CASSIDLTGSQKETQYF.

The chain links TRBV7-8 to TRBJ2-1; 7 nucleotides align to TRBD2. V was pared by 5 bases and J by 4 bases, with 14 bases of the junction left unmatched. CDR1 is SGHVS and CDR2 is FQNEAQ in the germline V gene. The CDR3 consists of 17 residues. The CDR3 loop reads CASSPPYLADSYNEQFF. The CDR3 region has the DNA TGTGCCAGCAGCCCCCCCTATCTAGCGGACTCTTACAATGAGCAGTTCTTC.

This chain links TRBV18 with TRBJ2-1; 11 positions agree with TRBD2. CDR1 KGHSH and CDR2 LQKENI come from the germline V gene. The junction had 11 bases not matched to a gene; V was cut back by 3 bases and J by 4 bases. The CDR3 contains 18 residues. The CDR3 here is CASSPSVSSSGGYNEQFF. CDR3 in DNA: TGTGCCAGCTCACCCTCGGTTTCTTCTAGCGGGGGGTACAATGAGCAGTTCTTC.

The chain employs TRBV5-1 and TRBJ1-4; D ambiguous. The CDR3 contains 16 residues. Germline V gene lookup returns CDR1 SGHRS and CDR2 YFSETQ. Trimming stripped 0 bases from V and 0 bases from J, with 9 bases between. The CDR3 DNA reads as TGCGCCAGCAGCTTGGGGAGGGAAACAACTAATGAAAAACTGTTTTTT. Residues: CASSLGRETTNEKLFF.

This chain joins TRBV30 and TRBJ2-5, with D perhaps matching TRBD1 or TRBD2 (5 bases each). Germline values: CDR1 GTSNPN, CDR2 SVGIG (reference sequence). The germline V and J ends were trimmed by 2 bases and 1 base, with 14 bases remaining between them. The CDR3 runs 15 residues. The CDR3, as DNA: TGTGCCTGGAGTAAGGGGAAGGGACCCCAAGAGACCCAGTACTTC. Translation gives CAWSKGKGPQETQYF.

The V gene is TRBV1, the J gene TRBJ2-5; whether TRBD2, the table's D call, matches the DNA was not checked. TRBV1 is an annotated pseudogene. CDR3 length: 19 amino acids. The CDR3 loop is CTSSLSGTSGRTRGETQYF. As DNA, the CDR3 is TGCACCAGCAGCCTCTCCGGGACTAGCGGGAGGACGAGAGGAGAGACCCAGTACTTC.

Note on this clone: Additional DNA sequences in this sample encode the identical CDR3. This sequence joins TRBV6-5 and TRBJ1-1, with a possible D match to TRBD1 (5 bases). The CDR3 runs to 14 residues. Germline V gives CDR1 MNHEY, CDR2 SVGAGI. Trimming took off 0 bases at V and 4 bases at J, with 9 bases between the two ends. The CDR3 is CASSYSSGGTEAFF. The CDR3 bases are TGTGCCAGCAGTTACTCGTCGGGGGGCACTGAAGCTTTCTTT.

This chain joins TRBV30 and TRBJ2-1; the match to TRBD1 covers 7 bases. CDR3 length: 16 residues. Germline V lookup: CDR1 GTSNPN, CDR2 SVGIG (reference sequence). Trimming at V came to 0 bases and at J to 6 bases, leaving 11 bases not matched to a gene. The CDR3 DNA reads TGTGCCTGGAGTGTTCCTGGAGGCAGGGGGATCAATGAGCAGTTCTTC. This sequence encodes CAWSVPGGRGINEQFF.

The V call is TRBV30, the J call TRBJ2-3; D remains ambiguous. In germline, CDR1 is GTSNPN, CDR2 SVGIG (reference sequence). The V gene lost 3 bases and the J gene lost 4 bases, with 5 bases spanning the gap. The CDR3 has 11 amino acids. CDR3 residues: CAWSPPDTQYF. The CDR3 DNA follows: TGTGCCTGGAGCCCCCCAGATACGCAGTATTTT.

This chain uses TRBV2 with TRBJ2-5; 8 nucleotides line up with TRBD2. J lost 2 bases, V lost 6 bases, and 2 bases had no gene match. Germline assignment: CDR1 SNHLY and CDR2 FYNNEI. CDR3 length: 13 residues. CDR3 coding DNA: TGTGCCAGCAGGTCGGGGGGGCAAGAGACCCAGTACTTC. Translation: CASRSGGQETQYF. Together with reference TRBV2 and TRBJ2-5, the CDR3 gives the full variable domain: EPEVTQTPSHQVTQMGQEVILRCVPISNHLYFYWYRQILGQKVEFLVSFYNNEISEKSEIFDDQFSVERPDGSNFTLKIRSTKLEDSAMYFCASRSGGQETQYFGPGTRLLVL.

With respect to this clone: The identical CDR3 is also encoded by other nucleotide sequences in the sample. The rearrangement links TRBV4-3 to TRBJ1-5, with a possible D match to TRBD1 (5 bases). The CDR3 totals 13 residues. Germline lookup yields CDR1 LGHNA and CDR2 YSLEER. V gave up 0 bases and J gave up 7 bases, with 7 bases separating them. In DNA form, the CDR3 reads TGCGCCAGCAGCCAAGATCGGGGCCAGCCCCAGCATTTT. Amino acids: CASSQDRGQPQHF.

Details on this clone: This same CDR3 is encoded by further DNA sequences in the sample. The CDR3 sequence is CASSVERDYGYTF. The CDR3 region has the DNA TGTGCCAGCAGCGTAGAAAGGGACTATGGCTACACCTTC. The rearrangement uses TRBV9 and TRBJ1-2; D is unclear. Germline V lookup: CDR1 SGDLS, CDR2 YYNGEE. The CDR3 has 13 amino acids. The V and J ends lost 0 bases and 3 bases respectively, with 6 bases between them.